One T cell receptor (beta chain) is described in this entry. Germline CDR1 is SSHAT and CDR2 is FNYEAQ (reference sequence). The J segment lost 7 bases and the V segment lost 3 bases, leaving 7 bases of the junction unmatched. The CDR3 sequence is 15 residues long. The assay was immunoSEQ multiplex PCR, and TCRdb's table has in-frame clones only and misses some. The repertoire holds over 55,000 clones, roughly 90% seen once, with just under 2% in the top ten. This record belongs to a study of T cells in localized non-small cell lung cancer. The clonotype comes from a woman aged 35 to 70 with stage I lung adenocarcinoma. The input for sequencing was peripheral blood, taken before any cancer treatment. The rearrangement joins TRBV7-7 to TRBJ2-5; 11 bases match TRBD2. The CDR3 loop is CASSFLAGGPGTQYF. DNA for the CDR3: TGTGCCAGCAGCTTCCTAGCGGGGGGCCCTGGGACCCAGTACTTC.